The clone carrying this TCR beta chain has just one count. Germline and junction disagree at one end, which may indicate a read error. A second PCR, run for about 6 to 11 cycles, used a sample-barcoded 5' primer plus a J-beta primer mix. TCRdb reprocessed the 5' RACE reads with MiXCR, giving one entry per CDR3 protein. The sample carries nearly 800,000 distinct CDR3 sequences, just over 55% recorded once. The data stem from a study of blood T cells in healthy people across ages. Germline CDR1 and CDR2: WNHNN and SYGVQD (reference sequence). The CDR3 runs 13 residues. The clonotype was recovered from a man aged 35 to 55 in good health. Sequenced input: blood. J is TRBJ2-1 and V is TRBV10-1; D remains unclear. Written as DNA, the CDR3 is TGCGCCAGTAGTGAGTCGATTGGGAATGAGCAGTTCTTC. This gives the protein CASSESIGNEQFF.